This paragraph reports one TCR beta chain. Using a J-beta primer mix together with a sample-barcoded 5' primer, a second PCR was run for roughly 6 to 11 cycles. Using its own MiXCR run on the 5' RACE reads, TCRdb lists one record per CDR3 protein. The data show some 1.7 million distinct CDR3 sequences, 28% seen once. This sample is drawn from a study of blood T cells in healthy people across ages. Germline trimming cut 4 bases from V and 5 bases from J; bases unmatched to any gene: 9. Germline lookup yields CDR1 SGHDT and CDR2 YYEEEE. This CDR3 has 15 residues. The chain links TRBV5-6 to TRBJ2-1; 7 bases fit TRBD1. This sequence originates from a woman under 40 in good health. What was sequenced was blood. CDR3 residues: CASSTSTTGNNEQFF. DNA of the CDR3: TGTGCCAGCAGCACCTCCACGACAGGGAACAATGAGCAGTTCTTC.